This T cell receptor beta chain was sequenced for a study of blood T cell repertoires in COVID-19. V gave up 5 bases and J gave up 7 bases, with 9 bases separating them. CDR3 length: 13 amino acids. TCRdb's copy holds only in-frame clones and misses some; the assay was immunoSEQ multiplex PCR. The sample includes around 87,000 clones, about nine tenths of them seen just once. The TCR comes from a human donor with active COVID-19. The donor label of this sample is uncertain. The specimen sequenced was peripheral blood. The rearrangement links TRBV12-3 or TRBV12-4 to TRBJ1-6; possibly TRBD1 for D (5 bases). The CDR3 DNA is TGTGCCAGCAGTACAGGCAGCAATTCACCCCTCCACTTT. Translation: CASSTGSNSPLHF.